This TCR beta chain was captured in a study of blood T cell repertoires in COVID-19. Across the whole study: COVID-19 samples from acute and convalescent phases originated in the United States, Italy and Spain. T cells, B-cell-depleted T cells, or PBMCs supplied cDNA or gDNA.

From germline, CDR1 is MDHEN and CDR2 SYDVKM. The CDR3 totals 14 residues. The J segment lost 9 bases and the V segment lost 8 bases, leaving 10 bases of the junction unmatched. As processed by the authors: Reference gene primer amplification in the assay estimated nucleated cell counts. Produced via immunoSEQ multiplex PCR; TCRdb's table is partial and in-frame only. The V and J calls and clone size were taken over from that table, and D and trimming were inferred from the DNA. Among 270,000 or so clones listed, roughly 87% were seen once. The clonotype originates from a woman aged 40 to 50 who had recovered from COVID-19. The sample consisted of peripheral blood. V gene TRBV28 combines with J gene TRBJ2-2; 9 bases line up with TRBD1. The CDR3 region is CASDGGQGTWELFF. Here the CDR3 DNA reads TGTGCCAGCGACGGCGGACAGGGGACGTGGGAGCTGTTTTTT.